This T cell receptor (beta chain) is drawn from a study of metastatic and nonmetastatic thyroid tumors. Patients had received no treatment of any kind before thyroid surgery. TCRdb re-called the PCR reads with MiXCR. The sample includes about 21,000 clones, roughly 30% seen only once; the top ten take 14%. The TCR originated in a male donor with papillary thyroid cancer or a benign thyroid nodule (not recorded which). Some clones in this sample may be carry-over from other donors' samples. Sequenced input: tumor tissue.

CDR3 amino acids: CSSQAGGANVLTF. The CDR3 bases are TGCAGCTCCCAGGCTGGGGGGGCCAACGTCCTGACTTTC. The chain couples TRBV20-1 to TRBJ2-6, with no clear D. Germline V CDR1 and CDR2: DFQATT, SNEGSKA (reference sequence). This CDR3 comprises 13 residues.